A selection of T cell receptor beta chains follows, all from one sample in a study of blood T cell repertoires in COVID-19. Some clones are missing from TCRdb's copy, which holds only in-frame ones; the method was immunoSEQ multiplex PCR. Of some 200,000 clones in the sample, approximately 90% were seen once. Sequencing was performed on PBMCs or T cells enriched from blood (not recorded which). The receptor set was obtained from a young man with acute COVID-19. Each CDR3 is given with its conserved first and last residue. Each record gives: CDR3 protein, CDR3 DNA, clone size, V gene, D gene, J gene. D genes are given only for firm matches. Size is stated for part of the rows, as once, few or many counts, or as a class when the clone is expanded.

CDR3aa: CASSYEAGWSTGELFF
CDR3nt: TGTGCCAGCAGTTACGAAGCAGGGTGGAGCACCGGGGAGCTGTTTTTT
abundance: .
v_gene: TRBV5-4
d_gene: .
j_gene: TRBJ2-2

CDR3aa: CASSVGDTKTQYF
CDR3nt: TGTGCCAGCAGTGTAGGGGACACAAAGACCCAGTACTTC
abundance: .
v_gene: TRBV2
d_gene: .
j_gene: TRBJ2-5

CDR3aa: CASSVTGGEVGELFF
CDR3nt: TGTGCCAGCAGTGTGACAGGGGGTGAGGTCGGGGAGCTGTTTTTT
abundance: few
v_gene: TRBV25-1
d_gene: TRBD1
j_gene: TRBJ2-2

CDR3aa: CASSPGGKDEQFF
CDR3nt: TGTGCCAGCAGTCCAGGGGGCAAGGATGAGCAGTTCTTC
abundance: .
v_gene: TRBV6-4
d_gene: TRBD1
j_gene: TRBJ2-1

CDR3aa: CASRSLSGAETYGYTF
CDR3nt: TGTGCCAGCAGATCCCTTTCAGGGGCAGAGACATATGGCTACACCTTC
abundance: .
v_gene: TRBV27
d_gene: .
j_gene: TRBJ1-2

CDR3aa: CASSGGTGANNEQFF
CDR3nt: TGTGCCAGCAGCGGTGGGACAGGGGCCAACAATGAGCAGTTCTTC
abundance: few
v_gene: TRBV5-4
d_gene: TRBD1
j_gene: TRBJ2-1

CDR3aa: CAWSVGQGDGYTF
CDR3nt: TGTGCCTGGAGTGTTGGCCAGGGGGATGGCTACACCTTC
abundance: .
v_gene: TRBV30
d_gene: TRBD1
j_gene: TRBJ1-2

CDR3aa: CASSQGTSGGAYNEQFF
CDR3nt: TGTGCCAGCAGCCAAGGGACTAGCGGGGGGGCTTACAATGAGCAGTTCTTC
abundance: .
v_gene: TRBV3-1/TRBV3-2
d_gene: TRBD2
j_gene: TRBJ2-1

CDR3aa: CASSFFRGAYEQYF
CDR3nt: TGTGCCAGCAGTTTTTTCCGGGGGGCCTACGAGCAGTACTTC
abundance: .
v_gene: TRBV28
d_gene: TRBD2
j_gene: TRBJ2-7

CDR3aa: CASSRTPTVNTEAFF
CDR3nt: TGTGCCAGCAGCCGAACCCCGACTGTGAACACTGAAGCTTTCTTT
abundance: .
v_gene: TRBV7-9
d_gene: .
j_gene: TRBJ1-1

CDR3aa: CASSQVAGQTNTEAFF
CDR3nt: TGCGCCAGCAGCCAGGTAGCCGGACAAACGAACACTGAAGCTTTCTTT
abundance: .
v_gene: TRBV4-1
d_gene: .
j_gene: TRBJ1-1

CDR3aa: CASSPRGLRGGQPQHF
CDR3nt: TGTGCCAGCAGCCCCAGGGGGCTGAGAGGTGGTCAGCCCCAGCATTTT
abundance: few
v_gene: TRBV6-2/TRBV6-3
d_gene: TRBD1
j_gene: TRBJ1-5

CDR3aa: CASSHEGSANEQFF
CDR3nt: TGCGCCAGCAGCCATGAGGGCAGCGCCAATGAGCAGTTCTTC
abundance: .
v_gene: TRBV4-3
d_gene: .
j_gene: TRBJ2-1

CDR3aa: CATSDSRQASTDTQYF
CDR3nt: TGTGCCACCAGTGATTCAAGACAGGCAAGCACAGATACGCAGTATTTT
abundance: .
v_gene: TRBV24-1
d_gene: .
j_gene: TRBJ2-3

CDR3aa: CASSFGTSDRRFF
CDR3nt: TGTGCCAGCAGCTTCGGGACTAGCGACCGCCGGTTCTTC
abundance: .
v_gene: TRBV11-2
d_gene: TRBD2
j_gene: TRBJ2-1

CDR3aa: CAWGRGGSGNTIYF
CDR3nt: TGTGCCTGGGGTAGGGGGGGCTCTGGAAACACCATATATTTT
abundance: few
v_gene: TRBV30
d_gene: .
j_gene: TRBJ1-3

CDR3aa: CATSDTTDTQYF
CDR3nt: TGTGCCACCAGTGATACAACAGATACGCAGTATTTT
abundance: .
v_gene: TRBV24-1
d_gene: .
j_gene: TRBJ2-3

CDR3aa: CASSYRDSSYEQYF
CDR3nt: TGTGCCAGCAGCTACCGGGACAGCTCCTACGAGCAGTACTTC
abundance: .
v_gene: TRBV7-9
d_gene: TRBD1
j_gene: TRBJ2-7

CDR3aa: CASSEFFGPSYEQYF
CDR3nt: TGTGCCAGCAGCGAGTTTTTTGGTCCGTCCTACGAGCAGTACTTC
abundance: few
v_gene: TRBV6-5
d_gene: .
j_gene: TRBJ2-7

CDR3aa: CASSLNPGQGTNTEAFF
CDR3nt: TGTGCCAGCAGTTTGAATCCTGGGCAGGGGACGAACACTGAAGCTTTCTTT
abundance: .
v_gene: TRBV27
d_gene: .
j_gene: TRBJ1-1

CDR3aa: CASSYLARGPNEQFF
CDR3nt: TGTGCCAGCAGTTACTTGGCCAGGGGCCCCAATGAGCAGTTCTTC
abundance: .
v_gene: TRBV6-5
d_gene: .
j_gene: TRBJ2-1

CDR3aa: CASSLLGTGNEKLFF
CDR3nt: TGTGCCAGCAGTTTATTAGGGACAGGGAACGAAAAACTGTTTTTT
abundance: few
v_gene: TRBV28
d_gene: TRBD1
j_gene: TRBJ1-4

CDR3aa: CASSYFRGNTEAFF
CDR3nt: TGTGCCAGCAGTTACTTCAGGGGGAACACTGAAGCTTTCTTT
abundance: .
v_gene: TRBV27
d_gene: .
j_gene: TRBJ1-1

CDR3aa: CASSVVGGGSYEQYF
CDR3nt: TGTGCCAGCAGCGTAGTGGGTGGTGGGAGCTACGAGCAGTACTTC
abundance: .
v_gene: TRBV7-2
d_gene: .
j_gene: TRBJ2-7

CDR3aa: CASSPATTGGFNEKLFF
CDR3nt: TGTGCCAGCAGCCCAGCAACCACAGGGGGTTTTAATGAAAAACTGTTTTTT
abundance: .
v_gene: TRBV7-6
d_gene: TRBD1
j_gene: TRBJ1-4

CDR3aa: CASSRLGLAVTSSYNEQFF
CDR3nt: TGCGCCAGCAGCCGCCTCGGACTAGCGGTAACGAGCTCCTACAATGAGCAGTTCTTC
abundance: .
v_gene: TRBV5-1
d_gene: TRBD2
j_gene: TRBJ2-1

CDR3aa: CASSLGGVGTQYF
CDR3nt: TGTGCCAGCAGCCTTGGGGGGGTCGGTACGCAGTATTTT
abundance: .
v_gene: TRBV7-9
d_gene: TRBD2
j_gene: TRBJ2-3

CDR3aa: CASSPGNYEQYF
CDR3nt: TGCGCCAGCAGCCCGGGGAACTACGAGCAGTACTTC
abundance: .
v_gene: TRBV5-1
d_gene: .
j_gene: TRBJ2-7

CDR3aa: CASRGGSGANVLTF
CDR3nt: TGTGCCAGCAGGGGGGGATCTGGGGCCAACGTCCTGACTTTC
abundance: .
v_gene: TRBV27
d_gene: .
j_gene: TRBJ2-6

CDR3aa: CASSQGQGIESEQFF
CDR3nt: TGCGCCAGCAGCCAAGGCCAGGGCATCGAGAGTGAGCAGTTCTTC
abundance: .
v_gene: TRBV4-1
d_gene: .
j_gene: TRBJ2-1

CDR3aa: CASSPGAGELFF
CDR3nt: TGCGCCAGCAGCCCAGGTGCCGGGGAGCTGTTTTTT
abundance: .
v_gene: TRBV4-1
d_gene: .
j_gene: TRBJ2-2

CDR3aa: CSASSSLRAGPYEQYF
CDR3nt: TGCAGTGCTAGTTCGAGTCTAAGGGCGGGACCCTACGAGCAGTACTTC
abundance: .
v_gene: TRBV20-1
d_gene: .
j_gene: TRBJ2-7

CDR3aa: CASSPDRGGYEQYF
CDR3nt: TGCGCCAGCAGCCCGGACAGGGGGGGGTACGAGCAGTACTTC
abundance: .
v_gene: TRBV5-1
d_gene: TRBD1
j_gene: TRBJ2-7

CDR3aa: CSASSASGLQETQYF
CDR3nt: TGCAGTGCTAGTTCTGCTAGCGGCCTCCAAGAGACCCAGTACTTC
abundance: .
v_gene: TRBV20-1
d_gene: TRBD2
j_gene: TRBJ2-5

CDR3aa: CASSFVGLAGGLTDTQYF
CDR3nt: TGTGCCAGCAGCTTCGTGGGACTAGCGGGAGGCCTCACAGATACGCAGTATTTT
abundance: .
v_gene: TRBV5-4
d_gene: TRBD2
j_gene: TRBJ2-3

CDR3aa: CASSPRGSPPNTGELFF
CDR3nt: TGTGCCAGCTCACCTCGCGGGAGCCCTCCGAACACCGGGGAGCTGTTTTTT
abundance: once
v_gene: TRBV18
d_gene: TRBD2
j_gene: TRBJ2-2

CDR3aa: CSVEDNTGLYEQYF
CDR3nt: TGCAGCGTTGAAGATAATACAGGGCTATACGAGCAGTACTTC
abundance: .
v_gene: TRBV29-1
d_gene: .
j_gene: TRBJ2-7